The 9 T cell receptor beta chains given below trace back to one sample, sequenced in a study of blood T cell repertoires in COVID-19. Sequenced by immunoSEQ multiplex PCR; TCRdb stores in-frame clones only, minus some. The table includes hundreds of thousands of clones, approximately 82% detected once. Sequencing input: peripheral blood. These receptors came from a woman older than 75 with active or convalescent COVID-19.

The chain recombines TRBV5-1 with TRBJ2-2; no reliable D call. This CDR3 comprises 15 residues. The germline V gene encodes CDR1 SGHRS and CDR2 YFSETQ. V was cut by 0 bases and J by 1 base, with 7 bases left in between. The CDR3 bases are TGCGCCAGCAGCTTGGACAGCAAGAACACCGGGGAGCTGTTTTTT. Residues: CASSLDSKNTGELFF.

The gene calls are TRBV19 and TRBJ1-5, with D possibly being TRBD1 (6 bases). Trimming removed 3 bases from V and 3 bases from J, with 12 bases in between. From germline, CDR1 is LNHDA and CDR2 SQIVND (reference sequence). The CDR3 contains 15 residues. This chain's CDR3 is CASSIEGVVNQPQHF. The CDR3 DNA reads TGTGCCAGTAGTATTGAGGGGGTCGTCAATCAGCCCCAGCATTTT.

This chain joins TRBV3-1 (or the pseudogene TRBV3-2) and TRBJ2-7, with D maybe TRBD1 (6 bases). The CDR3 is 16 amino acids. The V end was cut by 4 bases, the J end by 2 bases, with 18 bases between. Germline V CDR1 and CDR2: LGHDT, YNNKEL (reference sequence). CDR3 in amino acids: CASSRSPGHQTYEQYF. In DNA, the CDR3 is TGTGCCAGCAGCCGATCCCCGGGACACCAAACCTACGAGCAGTACTTC.

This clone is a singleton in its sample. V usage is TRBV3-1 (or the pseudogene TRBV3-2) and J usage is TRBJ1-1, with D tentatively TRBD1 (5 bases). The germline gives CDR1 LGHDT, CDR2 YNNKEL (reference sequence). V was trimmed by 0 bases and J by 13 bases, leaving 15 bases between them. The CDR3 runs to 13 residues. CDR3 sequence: CASSQDWGDCCFF. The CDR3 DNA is TGTGCCAGCAGCCAAGACTGGGGGGACTGTTGTTTCTTT.

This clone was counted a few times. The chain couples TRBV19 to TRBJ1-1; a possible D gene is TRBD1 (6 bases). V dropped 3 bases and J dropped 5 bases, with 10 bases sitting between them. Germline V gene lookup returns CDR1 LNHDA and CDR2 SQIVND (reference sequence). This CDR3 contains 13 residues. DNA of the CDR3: TGTGCCAGTAGTATCGACAGGAGGACTGAAGCTTTCTTT. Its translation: CASSIDRRTEAFF.

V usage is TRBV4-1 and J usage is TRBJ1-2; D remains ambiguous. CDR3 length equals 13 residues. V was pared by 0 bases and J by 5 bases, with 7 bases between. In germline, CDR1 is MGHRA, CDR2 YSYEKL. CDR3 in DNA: TGCGCCAGCAGCCAAGATGGGCGTTATGGCTACACCTTC. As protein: CASSQDGRYGYTF.

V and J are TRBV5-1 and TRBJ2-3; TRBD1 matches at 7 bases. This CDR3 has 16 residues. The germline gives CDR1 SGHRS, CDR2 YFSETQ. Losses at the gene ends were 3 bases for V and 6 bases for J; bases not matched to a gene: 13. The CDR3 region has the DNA TGCGCCAGCAGCTCCCAGACAGGGAGTGCGTTGGATACGCAGTATTTT. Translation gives CASSSQTGSALDTQYF.

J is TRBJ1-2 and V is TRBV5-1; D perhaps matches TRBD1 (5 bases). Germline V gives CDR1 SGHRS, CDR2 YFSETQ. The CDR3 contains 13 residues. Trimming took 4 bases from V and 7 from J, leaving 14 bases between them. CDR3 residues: CASSGNQGSGYTF. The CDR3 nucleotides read TGCGCCAGCAGCGGTAATCAGGGTTCTGGCTACACCTTC.

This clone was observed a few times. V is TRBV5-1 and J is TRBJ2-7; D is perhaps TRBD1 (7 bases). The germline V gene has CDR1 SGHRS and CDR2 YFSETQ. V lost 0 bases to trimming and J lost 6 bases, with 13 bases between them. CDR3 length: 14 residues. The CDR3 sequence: CASSLDGGGGEQYF. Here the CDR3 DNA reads TGCGCCAGCAGCTTGGATGGAGGGGGCGGCGAGCAGTACTTC.